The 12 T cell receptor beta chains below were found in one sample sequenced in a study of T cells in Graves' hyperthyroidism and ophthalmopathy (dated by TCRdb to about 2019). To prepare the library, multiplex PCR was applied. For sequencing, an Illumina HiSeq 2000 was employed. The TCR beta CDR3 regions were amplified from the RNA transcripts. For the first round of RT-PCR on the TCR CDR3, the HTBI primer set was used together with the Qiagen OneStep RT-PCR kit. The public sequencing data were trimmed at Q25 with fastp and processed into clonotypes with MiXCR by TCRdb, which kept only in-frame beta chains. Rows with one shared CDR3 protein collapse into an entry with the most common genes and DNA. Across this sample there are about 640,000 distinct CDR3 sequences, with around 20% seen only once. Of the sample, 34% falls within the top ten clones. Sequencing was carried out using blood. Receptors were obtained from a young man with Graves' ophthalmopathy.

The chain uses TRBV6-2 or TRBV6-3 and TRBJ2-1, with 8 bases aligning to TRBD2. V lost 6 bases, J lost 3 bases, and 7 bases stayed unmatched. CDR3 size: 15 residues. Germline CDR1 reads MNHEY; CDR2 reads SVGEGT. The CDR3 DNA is TGTGCCAGCAGAGCGAGCGGGAGCATCTACAATGAGCAGTTCTTC. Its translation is CASRASGSIYNEQFF.

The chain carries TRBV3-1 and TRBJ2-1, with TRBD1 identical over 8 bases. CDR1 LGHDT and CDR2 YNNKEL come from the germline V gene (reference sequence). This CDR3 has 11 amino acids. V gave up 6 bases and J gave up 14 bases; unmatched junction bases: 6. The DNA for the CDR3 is TGTGCCAGCAGTCGACAGGGGTTTAAGTTCTTC. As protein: CASSRQGFKFF.

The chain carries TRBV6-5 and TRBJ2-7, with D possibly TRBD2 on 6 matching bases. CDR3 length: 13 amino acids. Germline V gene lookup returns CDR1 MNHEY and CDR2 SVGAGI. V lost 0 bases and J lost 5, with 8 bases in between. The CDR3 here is CASSYSGGHEQYF. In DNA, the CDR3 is TGTGCCAGCAGTTACTCGGGGGGACACGAGCAGTACTTC.

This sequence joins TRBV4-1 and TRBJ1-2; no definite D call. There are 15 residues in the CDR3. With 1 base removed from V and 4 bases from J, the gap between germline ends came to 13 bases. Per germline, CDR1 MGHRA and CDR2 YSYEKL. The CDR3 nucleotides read TGCGCCAGCAGCCAAGCAAGGAGGCCAGGCTATGGCTACACCTTC. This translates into CASSQARRPGYGYTF.

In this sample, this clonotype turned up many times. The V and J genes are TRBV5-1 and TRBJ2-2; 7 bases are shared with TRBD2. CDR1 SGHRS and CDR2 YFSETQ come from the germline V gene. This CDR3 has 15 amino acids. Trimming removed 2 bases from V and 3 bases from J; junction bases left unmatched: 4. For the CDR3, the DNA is TGCGCCAGCAGCTTTGCGGGAGTGGACACCGGGGAGCTGTTTTTT. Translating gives CASSFAGVDTGELFF.

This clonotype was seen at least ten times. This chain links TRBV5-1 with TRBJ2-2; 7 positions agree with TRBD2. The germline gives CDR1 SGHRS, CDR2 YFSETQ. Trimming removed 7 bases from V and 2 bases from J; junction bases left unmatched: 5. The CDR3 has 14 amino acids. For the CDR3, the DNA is TGCGCCAGCTCTGGCGGGAGAAACACCGGGGAGCTGTTTTTT. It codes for CASSGGRNTGELFF.

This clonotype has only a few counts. Here the CDR3 DNA reads TGTGCCAGCAGCCAAGATCCTAGCGGGAGTGAGACCCAGTACTTC. Its translation: CASSQDPSGSETQYF. The V gene is TRBV4-2, the J gene TRBJ2-5, with 10 bases fitting TRBD2. CDR1 is LGHNA and CDR2 is YNFKEQ in the germline V gene. The CDR3 is 15 amino acids. Trimming cost V 0 bases and J 5 bases; bases outside gene matches: 3.

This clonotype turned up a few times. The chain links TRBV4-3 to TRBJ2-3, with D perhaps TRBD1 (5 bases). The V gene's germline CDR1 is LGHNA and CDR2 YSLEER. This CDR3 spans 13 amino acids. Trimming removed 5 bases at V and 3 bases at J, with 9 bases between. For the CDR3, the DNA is TGCGCCAGCAGCACCCGACAGACAGATACGCAGTATTTT. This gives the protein CASSTRQTDTQYF.

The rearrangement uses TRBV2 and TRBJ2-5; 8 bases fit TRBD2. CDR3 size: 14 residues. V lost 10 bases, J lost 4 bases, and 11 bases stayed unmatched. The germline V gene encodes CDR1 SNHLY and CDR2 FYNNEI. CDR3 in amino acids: CATGAGRARETQYF. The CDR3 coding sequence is TGTGCCACCGGGGCCGGGAGGGCAAGAGAGACCCAGTACTTC.

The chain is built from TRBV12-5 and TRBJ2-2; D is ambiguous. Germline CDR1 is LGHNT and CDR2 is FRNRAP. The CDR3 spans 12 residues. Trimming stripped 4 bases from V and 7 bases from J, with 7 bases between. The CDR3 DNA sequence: TGTGCTAGTGGTTCGACCGACGGGGAGCTGTTTTTT. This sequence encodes CASGSTDGELFF.

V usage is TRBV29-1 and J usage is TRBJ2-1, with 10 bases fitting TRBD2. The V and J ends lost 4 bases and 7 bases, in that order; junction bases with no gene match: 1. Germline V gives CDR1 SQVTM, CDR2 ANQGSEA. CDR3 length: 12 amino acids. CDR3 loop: CSVVAGGNEQFF. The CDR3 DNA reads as TGCAGCGTTGTAGCGGGAGGAAATGAGCAGTTCTTC.

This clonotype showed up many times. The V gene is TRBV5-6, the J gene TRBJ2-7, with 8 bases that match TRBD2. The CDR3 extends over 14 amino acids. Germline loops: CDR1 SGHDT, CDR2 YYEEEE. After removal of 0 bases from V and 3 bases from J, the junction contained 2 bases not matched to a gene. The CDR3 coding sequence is TGTGCCAGCAGCTTGGGTAGCGGGAACTACGAGCAGTACTTC. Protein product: CASSLGSGNYEQYF.